This note documents a single TCR beta chain sequence. Its antigen is unknown. The CDR3 contains 16 residues. With 0 bases clipped from V and 7 bases from J, the junction kept 6 bases outside the gene matches. Germline CDR1 reads LGHNA; CDR2 reads YSLEER. These data belong to a study of cytomegalovirus exposure and HLA in healthy donors. Vbeta (60) and Jbeta (13) primers were used in the PCR. Here immunoSEQ multiplex PCR was the method, and the copy in TCRdb shows in-frame clones only, minus some. The sample carries 200,000 or so clones, 75% to 80% recorded once. General study findings and limits: Within an earlier analysis, most TCR beta V segments proved productive either about 90% or about 30% of the time. A later analysis reportedly found that, within productive TCRs, an Asian-associated ancestry cluster had fewer N-insertions than the mean observed across the approximately 600 donors.

This receptor was identified in a man between 18 and 29 years old in good health and CMV-seronegative. The chain is built from TRBV4-3 and TRBJ2-1; TRBD2 agrees at 10 bases. Sequencing input: PBMCs. The CDR3 DNA is TGCGCCAGCAGCCAAGATGAAGCGGGGGGGCGGAATGAGCAGTTCTTC. It yields the protein CASSQDEAGGRNEQFF.